Listed here are 8 T cell receptor beta chains from one sample, sequenced in a study of blood T cell repertoires in COVID-19. TCRdb keeps only in-frame clones here, not all; method: immunoSEQ multiplex PCR. Among around 300,000 clones listed, around 90% were seen once. Sample: PBMCs or T cells enriched from blood (not recorded which). The origin of the receptors is a woman aged 40 to 55 who had recovered from COVID-19.

J is TRBJ2-5 and V is TRBV7-2, with D possibly matching TRBD2 (6 bases). The germline CDR1 and CDR2 sequences are SGHTA and FQGNSA. Trimming took 5 bases from V and 2 from J, leaving 9 bases between them. The CDR3 is 13 amino acids. This CDR3 is CASSPGGQETQYF. DNA for the CDR3: TGTGCCAGCAGCCCCGGGGGACAAGAGACCCAGTACTTC.

The chain links TRBV4-1 to TRBJ2-3; 9 nucleotides agree with TRBD2. Germline V lookup: CDR1 MGHRA, CDR2 YSYEKL. CDR3 length: 17 residues. J was trimmed by 0 bases and V by 1 base; bases with no gene match: 5. For the CDR3, the DNA is TGCGCCAGCAGCCAAGGACTAGCGGACCTTAGCACAGATACGCAGTATTTT. It codes for CASSQGLADLSTDTQYF.

The chain employs TRBV4-2 and TRBJ2-6; 8 nucleotides agree with TRBD1. The CDR3 runs 21 residues. The V gene end was trimmed by 0 bases and the J gene end by 0 bases; junction bases not matched to a gene: 13. The germline V gene has CDR1 LGHNA and CDR2 YNFKEQ. The CDR3 protein is CASSQESGAGGLNSGANVLTF. The CDR3 bases are TGTGCCAGCAGCCAAGAGTCGGGGGCAGGGGGCCTTAACTCTGGGGCCAACGTCCTGACTTTC.

The chain joins TRBV5-1 to TRBJ2-5; tentatively, D is TRBD1 (5 bases). CDR1 is SGHRS, CDR2 YFSETQ, per germline. With 4 bases removed from V and 1 base from J, the gap between germline ends came to 14 bases. The CDR3 extends over 15 amino acids. DNA of the CDR3: TGCGCCAGCAGCCAACTCACAGGTAGCCAAGAGACCCAGTACTTC. As protein: CASSQLTGSQETQYF.

This rearrangement joins TRBV25-1 to TRBJ2-7; TRBD2 matches at 7 bases. Germline V gene lookup returns CDR1 MGHDK and CDR2 SYGVNS. The CDR3 consists of 13 residues. V was clipped by 6 bases and J by 0 bases; unmatched bases: 2. The CDR3 reads CASRLAASYEQYF. The CDR3 DNA reads TGTGCCAGCAGGCTAGCGGCCTCCTACGAGCAGTACTTC.

This clone was found once. The chain joins TRBV5-1 to TRBJ1-5, with 7 bases that match TRBD1. CDR1 is SGHRS and CDR2 is YFSETQ in the germline V gene. V was pared by 1 base and J by 0 bases, with 7 bases of the junction left unmatched. CDR3 length equals 17 residues. This CDR3 is CASSLKRGPYSNQPQHF. As DNA, the CDR3 is TGCGCCAGCAGCTTGAAGAGGGGGCCCTATAGCAATCAGCCCCAGCATTTT.

This clone was observed once. One end of the junction varies from germline; a read error may be responsible. The chain has TRBV7-9 and TRBJ2-7; the D is unclear. The CDR3 is made up of 13 amino acids. CDR1 is SEHNR and CDR2 is FQNEAQ in the germline V gene (reference sequence). The CDR3 DNA follows: TGTGCCAGCAGATTAGATCTAGGCTACGAGCAGTACTTC. Its translation: CASRLDLGYEQYF.

This chain uses TRBV2 with TRBJ2-3, with D possibly TRBD1 on 6 matching bases. The V end lost 6 bases, the J end lost 0 bases, and 16 bases lay between the germline ends. Germline CDR1 SNHLY, CDR2 FYNNEI. This CDR3 has 16 residues. The CDR3 nucleotides read TGTGCCAGCAGGGATCAGTGGCAGGGGAGCACAGATACGCAGTATTTT. Its protein product is CASRDQWQGSTDTQYF. The variable domain in full, completed from reference TRBV2 and TRBJ2-3, reads EPEVTQTPSHQVTQMGQEVILRCVPISNHLYFYWYRQILGQKVEFLVSFYNNEISEKSEIFDDQFSVERPDGSNFTLKIRSTKLEDSAMYFCASRDQWQGSTDTQYFGPGTRLTVL.